These 26 T cell receptor beta chains were all obtained from the same sample, sequenced in a study of shared clonotypes between healthy human individuals. CD8 cells regarded as naive lacked CD45RO, were positively chosen for CCR7, and omitted terminally differentiated effector memory CD45RA+ cells. TCRdb keeps only in-frame clones here, not all; method: immunoSEQ multiplex PCR. The sample consists of under 1 million clones, 90% to 97% of them appearing once. Source material: naive CD8+ T cells sorted from blood. Receptors originate from a man younger than 45 in good health.

This clone was counted a single time. The V and J genes are TRBV7-3 and TRBJ1-1; TRBD1 might be the D (6 bases). Between the trimmed V and J ends, which lost 1 base and 3 bases, there was a span of 12 bases. The CDR3 runs 15 residues. CDR1 SGHTA and CDR2 FQGTGA come from the germline V gene. The CDR3 sequence: CASSLKWGLDTEAFF. The CDR3 nucleotides read TGTGCCAGCAGCTTAAAATGGGGGCTTGACACTGAAGCTTTCTTT.

The genes are TRBV18 and TRBJ2-1, with 9 bases fitting TRBD2. The CDR3 covers 16 residues. V trimming: 5 bases; J trimming: 4 bases; junction bases outside the gene matches: 9. Germline lookup yields CDR1 KGHSH and CDR2 LQKENI. The CDR3 loop is CASSSTGTSWYNEQFF. The DNA for the CDR3 is TGTGCCAGCTCATCGACGGGGACTAGCTGGTACAATGAGCAGTTCTTC.

The CDR3 here is CASSYSIQGNTGELFF. CDR3 coding DNA: TGTGCCAGCAGTTACTCGATACAGGGGAACACCGGGGAGCTGTTTTTT. This chain joins TRBV6-5 and TRBJ2-2; possible D gene TRBD1, 6 bases. The CDR3 extends over 16 amino acids. Germline V gives CDR1 MNHEY, CDR2 SVGAGI. Trimming pared 0 bases from V and 1 base from J, leaving 9 bases between.

The chain joins TRBV14 to TRBJ2-1, with 8 bases identical to TRBD1. This CDR3 is built from 16 residues. With V trimmed by 4 bases and J by 3 bases, 8 bases remained unmatched. The germline V gene has CDR1 SGHDN and CDR2 FVKESK. The CDR3 is CASSPWDRPNYNEQFF. CDR3 sequence (DNA): TGTGCCAGCAGCCCATGGGACAGGCCCAACTACAATGAGCAGTTCTTC.

This chain links TRBV27 with TRBJ2-5; TRBD1 might be the D (6 bases). Germline V gene data show CDR1 as MNHEY and CDR2 as SMNVEV (reference sequence). Between the trimmed V and J ends, which lost 5 bases and 5 bases, there was a span of 15 bases. This CDR3 is built from 14 residues. The CDR3 region is CASSANRASETQYF. CDR3 sequence (DNA): TGTGCCAGCAGTGCAAACAGGGCTTCGGAGACCCAGTACTTC.

The rearrangement joins TRBV19 to TRBJ2-3, with D perhaps TRBD2 (6 bases). Germline-derived CDR1 and CDR2 are LNHDA and SQIVND (reference sequence). The CDR3 spans 16 residues. V was shortened by 5 bases and J by 2 bases, with 17 bases between the two germline ends. CDR3 in amino acids: CASSERGGGNTDTQYF. CDR3 DNA sequence: TGTGCCAGTAGTGAAAGAGGAGGCGGGAACACAGATACGCAGTATTTT. Full variable domain (missing parts from reference TRBV19 and TRBJ2-3): DGGITQSPKYLFRKEGQNVTLSCEQNLNHDAMYWYRQDPGQGLRLIYYSQIVNDFQKGDIAEGYSVSREKKESFPLTVTSAQKNPTAFYLCASSERGGGNTDTQYFGPGTRLTVL.

This clone occurred once. The chain has TRBV11-3 and TRBJ2-5; no clear D gene. The CDR3 runs 13 residues. The V end was cut by 5 bases, the J end by 2 bases, with 9 bases between. Germline V gives CDR1 SGHNT, CDR2 YENEEA. CDR3 region: CASSLRQQETQYF. The DNA for the CDR3 is TGTGCCAGCAGCCTTCGGCAGCAAGAGACCCAGTACTTC.

CDR3 residues: CASSYWGDEQFF. CDR3 sequence (DNA): TGTGCCAGCAGTTACTGGGGGGACGAGCAGTTCTTC. The chain couples TRBV6-5 to TRBJ2-1; tentatively, D is TRBD2 (6 bases). The germline gives CDR1 MNHEY, CDR2 SVGAGI. The CDR3 is 12 residues long. Trimming left V 1 base short and J 10 bases short, with 8 bases between.

This chain connects TRBV12-5 to TRBJ2-5; D may be TRBD1 or TRBD2 (5 bases each). The CDR3 consists of 17 residues. The germline V gene has CDR1 LGHNT and CDR2 FRNRAP. V lost 3 bases and J lost 5, with 22 bases in between. The CDR3 reads CASGFGTVGPALETQYF. The CDR3 DNA follows: TGTGCTAGTGGTTTCGGTACGGTGGGACCCGCCTTGGAGACCCAGTACTTC.

The V call is TRBV28, the J call TRBJ1-2; D gene unclear. This CDR3 region has 11 residues. The V end lost 8 bases, the J end lost 1 base, and 5 bases lay between the germline ends. Germline loops: CDR1 MDHEN, CDR2 SYDVKM. Written as DNA, the CDR3 is TGTGCCAGCGGAATTAACTATGGCTACACCTTC. This codes for CASGINYGYTF.

The rearrangement links TRBV28 to TRBJ2-1; D not resolved. The germline CDR1 and CDR2 sequences are MDHEN and SYDVKM. This CDR3 is built from 14 residues. With 2 bases removed from V and 6 bases from J, the gap between germline ends came to 11 bases. The CDR3 loop reads CASSLVATANEQFF. Written as DNA, the CDR3 is TGTGCCAGCAGTTTAGTTGCGACTGCCAATGAGCAGTTCTTC.

The chain recombines TRBV7-9 with TRBJ2-7; possibly TRBD1 for D (5 bases). This CDR3 spans 13 amino acids. The germline CDR1 and CDR2 sequences are SEHNR and FQNEAQ (reference sequence). Trimming left V 6 bases short and J 5 bases short, with 14 bases between. Here the CDR3 reads CASSRQRINEQYF. CDR3 nucleotides: TGTGCCAGCAGTCGACAGAGAATAAACGAGCAGTACTTC.

J is TRBJ2-1 and V is TRBV7-3, with 12 nucleotides matching TRBD2. Germline CDR1 and CDR2: SGHTA and FQGTGA. V lost 4 bases to trimming and J lost 7 bases; unmatched junction nucleotides: 8. The CDR3 covers 16 residues. CDR3 in amino acids: CASSSLTSGSGNEQFF. The DNA of the CDR3 is TGTGCCAGCAGCTCCCTGACTAGCGGGAGTGGTAATGAGCAGTTCTTC.

The rearrangement joins TRBV7-9 to TRBJ2-1; no firm D call. Germline V lookup: CDR1 SEHNR, CDR2 FQNEAQ (reference sequence). Trimming shortened V by 5 bases and J by 4 bases, and 6 bases separated the two germline ends. The CDR3 spans 12 residues. This CDR3 is CASSHGYNEQFF. DNA of the CDR3: TGTGCCAGCAGCCACGGGTACAATGAGCAGTTCTTC.

As regards this clone: The same CDR3 can be traced to other DNA sequences in this sample. CDR3: CASSLRGTYEQYF. In DNA, the CDR3 is TGTGCCAGCAGTTTGAGGGGAACGTACGAGCAGTACTTC. This chain links TRBV27 with TRBJ2-7; the D call may be TRBD1 or TRBD2 (5 bases each). CDR3 length: 13 amino acids. CDR1 and CDR2 from the germline V gene are MNHEY and SMNVEV (reference sequence). The germline V and J ends were trimmed by 3 bases and 4 bases, with 10 bases remaining between them.

The V call is TRBV28, the J call TRBJ2-7; D is tentatively TRBD1 or TRBD2 (5 bases each). Between the trimmed V and J ends, which lost 7 bases and 3 bases, there was a span of 28 bases. There are 18 residues in the CDR3. Germline lookup yields CDR1 MDHEN and CDR2 SYDVKM. The CDR3 DNA follows: TGTGCCAGCACCCAAAGGGGAGCTTATAGCCGGCGAGGCTACGAGCAGTACTTC. It yields the protein CASTQRGAYSRRGYEQYF.

V gene TRBV28 combines with J gene TRBJ2-1; weak D call: TRBD1 (6 bases). V was clipped by 3 bases and J by 4 bases, with 7 bases between them. The CDR3 is 13 amino acids. CDR1 is MDHEN, CDR2 SYDVKM, per germline. CDR3: CASSFGQYNEQFF. CDR3 bases: TGTGCCAGCAGTTTCGGACAGTACAATGAGCAGTTCTTC.

The V gene is TRBV6-1, the J gene TRBJ2-7; 8 bases match TRBD1. Germline V lookup: CDR1 MNHNS, CDR2 SASEGT. The CDR3 is 14 amino acids. V was clipped by 5 bases and J by 3 bases; unmatched bases: 6. This CDR3 is CASSWARGLYEQYF. In DNA, the CDR3 is TGTGCCAGCAGTTGGGCCAGGGGGCTCTACGAGCAGTACTTC.

This clone was seen a single time. This sequence joins TRBV13 and TRBJ2-3, with unresolved D. Trimming cost V 1 base and J 3 bases, with 5 bases left between them. This CDR3 comprises 13 residues. Germline assignment: CDR1 PRHDT and CDR2 FYEKMQ (reference sequence). CDR3 sequence reads: CASSLVATDTQYF. Written as DNA, the CDR3 is TGTGCCAGCAGCTTAGTTGCGACAGATACGCAGTATTTT.

The chain combines TRBV5-4 with TRBJ1-1, with D unresolved. This CDR3 has 14 residues. V lost 6 bases and J lost 3, with 15 bases in between. Germline V gene lookup returns CDR1 SGHNT and CDR2 YYREEE (reference sequence). This CDR3 reads CASTLRGSDTEAFF. The DNA of the CDR3 is TGTGCCAGCACCCTTCGGGGTTCGGACACTGAAGCTTTCTTT.

The chain is built from TRBV20-1 and TRBJ1-2; D uncertain. V was pared by 4 bases and J by 6 bases, with 6 bases between. Germline V CDR1 and CDR2: DFQATT, SNEGSKA (reference sequence). The CDR3 is 10 amino acids. CDR3 DNA sequence: TGCAGTGCTAACGGCGATGGCTACACCTTC. Residues: CSANGDGYTF.

This chain links TRBV23-1 with TRBJ2-2; TRBD1 or TRBD2 may be the D gene (5 bases each). TRBV23-1 is marked as an open reading frame, function uncertain. V was clipped by 3 bases and J by 0 bases, with 23 bases between them. The CDR3 extends over 20 amino acids. The CDR3 spells CASSQIPETRDPANTGELFF. The CDR3 nucleotides read TGCGCCAGCAGTCAGATTCCGGAGACCAGGGACCCAGCGAACACCGGGGAGCTGTTTTTT.

The rearrangement joins TRBV27 to TRBJ2-3, with 7 bases lining up with TRBD1. Germline V gene lookup returns CDR1 MNHEY and CDR2 SMNVEV (reference sequence). This CDR3 has 15 amino acids. V trimming: 5 bases; J trimming: 2 bases; junction bases outside the gene matches: 7. This CDR3 is CASSETGWVTDTQYF. In DNA, the CDR3 is TGTGCCAGCAGTGAGACAGGGTGGGTCACAGATACGCAGTATTTT.

The V and J genes are TRBV6-1 and TRBJ2-7, with TRBD1 matching 9 bases. The V and J ends lost 5 bases and 3 bases, in that order; junction bases with no gene match: 5. Germline lookup yields CDR1 MNHNS and CDR2 SASEGT. The CDR3 is made up of 14 amino acids. DNA for the CDR3: TGTGCCAGCAGTACCGGACAGGGGTACTACGAGCAGTACGTC. It translates to CASSTGQGYYEQYV.

The chain is built from TRBV7-9 and TRBJ2-7; 7 nucleotides match TRBD2. The CDR3 consists of 16 residues. The V and J ends lost 5 bases and 3 bases, in that order; junction bases with no gene match: 13. Per germline, CDR1 SEHNR and CDR2 FQNEAQ (reference sequence). CDR3 sequence: CASSPAGAEDHYEQYF. CDR3 nucleotides: TGTGCCAGCAGCCCCGCGGGAGCCGAAGACCACTACGAGCAGTACTTC.

The chain couples TRBV14 to TRBJ2-7, with D possibly being TRBD1 (6 bases). The CDR3 is made up of 15 amino acids. Trimming cost V 1 base and J 0 bases, with 10 bases left between them. Germline V gives CDR1 SGHDN, CDR2 FVKESK. The CDR3 sequence is CASSQGQGISYEQYF. Here the CDR3 DNA reads TGTGCCAGCAGCCAAGGGCAGGGGATCTCCTACGAGCAGTACTTC.